The sequence of this TCR beta chain was determined in a study of T cell changes during pregnancy in multiple sclerosis. Here immunoSEQ multiplex PCR was the method, and the copy in TCRdb shows in-frame clones only, minus some. Of around 50,000 clones in the sample, about 90% were seen once. Trimming removed 1 base at V and 5 bases at J, with 9 bases between. The CDR3 consists of 15 residues. The germline gives CDR1 SGHNT, CDR2 YENEEA. This TCR was recovered from a female donor in good health, enrolled as a control in a pregnancy study. Source: peripheral blood, taken after pregnancy. The gene calls are TRBV11-3 and TRBJ1-6, with a tentative D call TRBD1 (6 bases). CDR3 amino acids: CASSLGRGDNSPLHF. CDR3 bases: TGTGCCAGCAGCTTAGGCAGGGGAGATAATTCACCCCTCCACTTT.